This is a list of T cell receptor beta chains from one sample in a study of blood T cell repertoires in COVID-19. This table comes from immunoSEQ multiplex PCR, and its TCRdb copy is limited to in-frame clones, with some not included. Of around 120,000 clones detected, 65% to 85% appear once; the ten largest clones hold about 6.3%. The sequenced material came from peripheral blood. All receptors derive from an elderly man with active or convalescent COVID-19. The CDR3 runs from the conserved cysteine through the conserved F or W. The D gene is left open where the match is weak. Clone size is given for some rows only: seen once, a few or many times, or a class if the clone is expanded.

j_call	clone_size	v_call	cdr3_length	d_call	cdr3_aa	cdr3_nt
TRBJ2-5	.	TRBV2	15	TRBD2	CASNPRTSGQETQYF	TGTGCCAGCAACCCTCGGACTAGCGGTCAAGAGACCCAGTACTTC
TRBJ1-4	.	TRBV7-6	15	.	CASSLYPATREKLFF	TGTGCCAGCAGCTTATATCCAGCAACTAGGGAAAAACTGTTTTTT
TRBJ1-3	.	TRBV28	17	.	CASSYTPGLGSGNTIYF	TGTGCCAGCAGTTACACCCCGGGACTGGGCTCTGGAAACACCATATATTTT
TRBJ2-5	.	TRBV27	14	TRBD2	CASSGLAGAETQYF	TGTGCCAGCAGTGGACTAGCGGGTGCAGAGACCCAGTACTTC
TRBJ1-6	.	TRBV29-1	11	.	CNRGSGQSLHF	TGCAATAGGGGATCGGGCCAATCCCTCCACTTT
TRBJ2-5	.	TRBV4-1	15	.	CASSSIRGPQETQYF	TGCGCCAGCAGCTCGATTAGAGGGCCACAAGAGACCCAGTACTTC
TRBJ2-7	.	TRBV21-1	13	.	CASSKGRNYEQYF	TGTGCCAGCAGCAAAGGGAGGAATTACGAGCAGTACTTC
TRBJ1-1	once	TRBV9	15	.	CASSVASTVNTEAFF	TGTGCCAGCAGCGTAGCCTCTACAGTGAACACTGAAGCTTTCTTT
TRBJ2-1	.	TRBV11-3	14	.	CASSRGRGNNEQFF	TGTGCCAGCAGCCGGGGGAGGGGGAACAATGAGCAGTTCTTC
TRBJ2-5	.	TRBV6-2/TRBV6-3	13	.	CASSYTADETQYF	TGTGCCAGCAGTTACACAGCGGACGAGACCCAGTACTTC
TRBJ2-7	.	TRBV10-3	15	.	CAISKQGFSSYEQYF	TGTGCCATCAGCAAACAGGGTTTTAGCTCCTACGAGCAGTACTTC
TRBJ1-2	once	TRBV3-1/TRBV3-2	14	.	CASSQAWGGEGYTF	TGTGCCAGCAGCCAAGCCTGGGGCGGAGAGGGCTACACCTTC
TRBJ2-7	.	TRBV7-2	16	TRBD1	CASSSWTGGLRDEQYF	TGTGCCAGCAGCTCTTGGACAGGAGGCCTTCGGGACGAGCAGTACTTC
TRBJ1-6	.	TRBV6-1	17	.	CASSEQVVGPTNSPLHF	TGTGCCAGCAGTGAACAGGTAGTGGGCCCGACTAATTCACCCCTCCACTTT
TRBJ1-1	medium-sized	TRBV19	15	TRBD1	CASSMGSGGLPEAFF	TGTGCCAGTAGTATGGGCTCAGGGGGCTTACCTGAAGCTTTCTTT